Below are 31 T cell receptor beta chains sequenced from a single sample in a study of CD8+ T cells in alopecia areata. Following extraction, RNA underwent reverse transcription to cDNA, which served as the sequencing template. Produced via immunoSEQ multiplex PCR; TCRdb's table is partial and in-frame only. The data show more than 95,000 clones, roughly two fifths seen once. Specimen: CD4+ T cells sorted from blood. All receptors derive from a human donor with alopecia areata.

This clone was found a few times. V is TRBV30 and J is TRBJ2-1; D is uncertain. This CDR3 contains 14 residues. Per the germline V gene, CDR1 is GTSNPN and CDR2 is SVGIG (reference sequence). Trimming took off 5 bases at V and 0 bases at J, with 11 bases between the two ends. The CDR3 bases are TGTGCCTGGGGTCGGGCAGCCTCCTACAATGAGCAGTTCTTC. It translates to CAWGRAASYNEQFF.

The V gene is TRBV7-2, the J gene TRBJ2-7; 8 nucleotides line up with TRBD1. CDR3 length equals 16 residues. J lost 1 base, V lost 2 bases, and 7 bases had no gene match. Germline-derived CDR1 and CDR2 are SGHTA and FQGNSA. The CDR3 region is CASSLRTGGESYEQYF. The CDR3 nucleotides read TGTGCCAGCAGCTTACGAACAGGGGGAGAATCCTACGAGCAGTACTTC.

This clone has a single count. The chain recombines TRBV7-2 with TRBJ2-5; 7 bases fit TRBD2. Germline V gene sequence: CDR1 SGHTA, CDR2 FQGNSA. CDR3 length: 14 amino acids. V shed 5 bases and J 10 bases; nucleotides not matched to a gene: 13. The CDR3 nucleotides are TGTGCCAGCAGCCAGGGAGGGCCCGATTGGGACCAGTACTTC. Its protein is CASSQGGPDWDQYF.

This chain joins TRBV29-1 and TRBJ1-2; 11 bases line up with TRBD1. J lost 6 bases, V lost 5 bases, and 17 bases had no gene match. The germline CDR1 and CDR2 sequences are SQVTM and ANQGSEA. This CDR3 spans 17 amino acids. CDR3 region: CSVPKTPVGQGADGYTF. The CDR3 nucleotides are TGCAGCGTTCCGAAGACACCAGTCGGACAGGGGGCAGATGGCTACACCTTC.

The chain is built from TRBV2 and TRBJ2-1; TRBD1 is a possible D gene (6 bases). This CDR3 is built from 16 residues. V shed 5 bases and J shed 9 bases, with 23 bases lying between them. CDR1 is SNHLY and CDR2 is FYNNEI in the germline V gene. DNA for the CDR3: TGTGCCAGCAGTTCTATACAGGGTATGGGGAATATTGAGCAGTTCTTC. This sequence encodes CASSSIQGMGNIEQFF.

The chain links TRBV5-1 to TRBJ2-7, with D perhaps TRBD1 (6 bases). Germline lookup yields CDR1 SGHRS and CDR2 YFSETQ. The CDR3 contains 14 residues. V was trimmed by 0 bases and J by 5 bases, leaving 12 bases between them. CDR3 coding DNA: TGCGCCAGCAGCTTGGGGACAGCCCGGAACGAGCAGTACTTC. It is translated as CASSLGTARNEQYF.

The chain joins TRBV2 to TRBJ2-7; TRBD1 agrees at 8 bases. The CDR3 length is 14 residues. V trimming: 4 bases; J trimming: 5 bases; junction bases outside the gene matches: 7. The germline V gene has CDR1 SNHLY and CDR2 FYNNEI. CDR3 amino acids: CASSGYQGAHEQYF. The DNA of the CDR3 is TGTGCCAGCAGTGGCTACCAGGGGGCGCACGAGCAGTACTTC.

This clone came up a few times. This rearrangement joins TRBV5-1 to TRBJ2-1; 10 positions agree with TRBD2. Germline-derived CDR1 and CDR2 are SGHRS and YFSETQ. The trim removed 2 bases at V and 10 bases at J, leaving 12 bases unmatched. This CDR3 comprises 16 residues. The CDR3 is CASSFFPSGRVSEQFF. CDR3 DNA: TGCGCCAGCAGCTTTTTTCCTAGCGGGAGAGTCAGCGAGCAGTTCTTC.

The genes are TRBV30 and TRBJ2-7, with D unclear. This CDR3 contains 13 residues. Germline V gives CDR1 GTSNPN, CDR2 SVGIG (reference sequence). Trimming removed 0 bases from V and 5 bases from J, with 11 bases in between. The CDR3 loop reads CAWSVARNDEQYF. CDR3 sequence (DNA): TGTGCCTGGAGTGTAGCCAGGAACGACGAGCAGTACTTC.

This clone came up a few times. V gene TRBV28 combines with J gene TRBJ2-3; tentatively, D is TRBD1 (8 bases). This CDR3 has 13 amino acids. CDR1 and CDR2 (germline): MDHEN, SYDVKM. Trimming cost V 8 bases and J 3 bases, with 12 bases left between them. The CDR3, as DNA: TGTGCCAGCCACAGGGGGGGTACAGATACGCAGTATTTT. It translates to CASHRGGTDTQYF.

This clone was counted ten times or more. CDR3 sequence: CASSLGGGETQYF. CDR3 bases: TGCGCCAGCAGCTTGGGGGGAGGAGAGACCCAGTACTTC. The chain employs TRBV5-1 and TRBJ2-5, with TRBD2 as a possible D gene (6 bases). Germline V lookup: CDR1 SGHRS, CDR2 YFSETQ. V was shortened by 0 bases and J by 4 bases, with 7 bases between the two germline ends. The CDR3 is made up of 13 amino acids.

This clone was seen a handful of times. Other nucleotide sequences in the sample specify the same CDR3. V usage is TRBV6-5 and J usage is TRBJ2-5, with D perhaps assigned TRBD1 or TRBD2 (5 bases each). The CDR3 spans 13 residues. Germline assignment: CDR1 MNHEY and CDR2 SVGAGI. Trimming removed 2 bases at V and 5 bases at J, with 9 bases between. CDR3 sequence reads: CASSYGREETQYF. In nucleotides, the CDR3 is TGTGCCAGCAGTTACGGCAGGGAGGAGACCCAGTACTTC.

This clone turned up a few times. This sequence joins TRBV27 and TRBJ2-7; D possibly corresponds to TRBD2 (6 bases). Germline loops: CDR1 MNHEY, CDR2 SMNVEV (reference sequence). The CDR3 runs 13 residues. Trimming took 6 bases from V and 12 from J, leaving 21 bases between them. This CDR3 reads CASSFASESLRYF. The CDR3 DNA reads TGTGCCAGCAGCTTCGCTAGCGAGAGTCTTCGGTACTTC.

The rearrangement uses TRBV18 and TRBJ1-2; 7 bases agree with TRBD1. Unmatched junction bases numbered 12, after V lost 2 bases and J lost 6 bases. This CDR3 is 16 amino acids long. Germline V gene data show CDR1 as KGHSH and CDR2 as LQKENI. CDR3: CASSPRKTGEEDGYTF. The DNA of the CDR3 is TGTGCCAGCTCACCAAGAAAAACAGGGGAGGAGGATGGCTACACCTTC.

The rearrangement links TRBV29-1 to TRBJ2-6, with D uncertain. CDR1 and CDR2 (germline): SQVTM, ANQGSEA. The CDR3 length is 14 residues. Trimming took 2 bases from V and 3 from J, leaving 8 bases between them. DNA of the CDR3: TGCAGCGTTGAACGAGGCGGTGGGGCCAACGTCCTGACTTTC. The encoded protein is CSVERGGGANVLTF.

This clone has just a few counts. V and J are TRBV7-2 and TRBJ1-5; D is undetermined. The V end lost 3 bases, the J end lost 0 bases, and 9 bases lay between the germline ends. The CDR3 is made up of 15 amino acids. In germline, CDR1 is SGHTA, CDR2 FQGNSA. CDR3 nucleotides: TGTGCCAGCAGCTTCGACCCGTATAGCAATCAGCCCCAGCATTTT. This encodes CASSFDPYSNQPQHF.

The chain is built from TRBV30 and TRBJ1-4; D ambiguous. The CDR3 has 12 residues. V gave up 2 bases and J gave up 7 bases, with 8 bases separating them. Germline-derived CDR1 and CDR2 are GTSNPN and SVGIG (reference sequence). Here the CDR3 reads CAWSLDLEKLFF. The CDR3 DNA reads TGTGCCTGGAGTCTTGATCTTGAAAAACTGTTTTTT.

The chain has TRBV5-1 and TRBJ1-2; D possibly corresponds to TRBD1 (5 bases). Between the trimmed V and J ends, which lost 3 bases and 3 bases, there was a span of 12 bases. The CDR3 contains 14 residues. The germline CDR1 and CDR2 sequences are SGHRS and YFSETQ. CDR3 DNA: TGCGCCAGCAGCTCGGGACCCACCGACTATGGCTACACCTTC. Translated: CASSSGPTDYGYTF.

This clone was detected only a few times. This chain uses TRBV29-1 with TRBJ1-4, with 7 bases identical to TRBD1. This CDR3 contains 14 residues. CDR1 and CDR2 (germline): SQVTM, ANQGSEA. V shed 6 bases and J 2 bases; nucleotides not matched to a gene: 6. The CDR3 DNA is TGCAGCGTCGCCCAGGGGGGCACTAATGAAAAACTGTTTTTT. Its protein product is CSVAQGGTNEKLFF.

This clone showed up just a few times. CDR3 residues: CASKVGSGRIYEQYF. CDR3 nucleotide sequence: TGTGCCAGCAAGGTGGGTAGCGGGAGGATCTACGAGCAGTACTTC. The rearrangement joins TRBV11-1 to TRBJ2-7; 10 nucleotides align to TRBD2. Germline assignment: CDR1 SGHAT and CDR2 FQDESV (reference sequence). Trimming cost V 7 bases and J 3 bases; bases outside gene matches: 9. The length of the CDR3 is 15 residues.

This clone came up a few times. The chain joins TRBV2 to TRBJ2-5; D perhaps matches TRBD1 (6 bases). CDR3 length: 13 amino acids. From germline, CDR1 is SNHLY and CDR2 FYNNEI. Trimming took 7 bases from V and 5 from J, leaving 14 bases between them. CDR3 sequence reads: CASTWQGSETQYF. Written as DNA, the CDR3 is TGTGCCAGCACGTGGCAGGGGAGCGAGACCCAGTACTTC. Combining the CDR3 with reference TRBV2 and TRBJ2-5 gives the whole variable domain EPEVTQTPSHQVTQMGQEVILRCVPISNHLYFYWYRQILGQKVEFLVSFYNNEISEKSEIFDDQFSVERPDGSNFTLKIRSTKLEDSAMYFCASTWQGSETQYFGPGTRLLVL.

This chain uses TRBV19 with TRBJ1-5; the match to TRBD1 covers 7 bases. Trimming cost V 7 bases and J 4 bases; bases outside gene matches: 7. The germline V gene encodes CDR1 LNHDA and CDR2 SQIVND (reference sequence). CDR3 length: 14 residues. DNA for the CDR3: TGTGCCAGTACCCCGACAGGGCCAAATCAGCCCCAGCATTTT. Encoded protein: CASTPTGPNQPQHF.

The rearrangement links TRBV6-5 to TRBJ2-1; 13 bases fit TRBD2. The CDR3 spans 15 residues. Germline-derived CDR1 and CDR2 are MNHEY and SVGAGI. The V and J ends lost 5 bases and 7 bases, in that order; junction bases with no gene match: 5. The CDR3 DNA reads TGTGCCAGCAGTACTCAGACTAGCGGGAGGAATGAGCAGTTCTTC. Protein product: CASSTQTSGRNEQFF.

This chain uses TRBV29-1 with TRBJ2-3; 8 bases map to TRBD1. The germline V gene encodes CDR1 SQVTM and CDR2 ANQGSEA. The trim removed 4 bases at V and 2 bases at J, leaving 8 bases unmatched. This CDR3 has 15 amino acids. The CDR3 sequence is CSVVRGQGLTDTQYF. In DNA, the CDR3 is TGCAGCGTTGTTAGAGGACAGGGCCTCACAGATACGCAGTATTTT.

In its sample, this clone was seen a few times. The CDR3 DNA is TGTGCCAGCAGTGTGATAGCGGGGATCCAAGAGACCCAGTACTTC. As protein: CASSVIAGIQETQYF. This chain connects TRBV2 to TRBJ2-5, with 8 bases that match TRBD2. The CDR3 runs 15 residues. In germline, CDR1 is SNHLY, CDR2 FYNNEI. Trimming removed 4 bases from V and 1 base from J; junction bases left unmatched: 5.

There are a few counts of this clone. J is TRBJ1-1 and V is TRBV30; no clear D gene. Germline CDR1 reads GTSNPN; CDR2 reads SVGIG (reference sequence). CDR3 length: 12 residues. The V end lost 1 base, the J end lost 1 base, and 4 bases lay between the germline ends. CDR3 DNA: TGTGCCTGGAGTGCTCCGAACACTGAAGCTTTCTTT. This gives the protein CAWSAPNTEAFF.

The rearrangement joins TRBV7-8 to TRBJ2-5; 10 nucleotides line up with TRBD1. V trimming: 5 bases; J trimming: 4 bases; junction bases outside the gene matches: 4. The CDR3 covers 14 residues. Germline-derived CDR1 and CDR2 are SGHVS and FQNEAQ. The CDR3 loop is CASSPDRGRETQYF. The CDR3 bases are TGTGCCAGCAGCCCTGACAGGGGGCGAGAGACCCAGTACTTC.

This sequence joins TRBV30 and TRBJ1-6; D is perhaps TRBD1 (5 bases). V lost 3 bases and J lost 7, with 19 bases in between. Germline CDR1 and CDR2: GTSNPN and SVGIG (reference sequence). The CDR3 sequence is 16 residues long. The CDR3 nucleotides read TGTGCCTGGAGGACGAACTCGGGACTAGGGAATTCACCCCTCCACTTT. Amino acids: CAWRTNSGLGNSPLHF.

This clone was seen only once. This rearrangement joins TRBV5-1 to TRBJ2-5, with 12 bases identical to TRBD1. Per germline, CDR1 SGHRS and CDR2 YFSETQ. After removal of 1 base from V and 6 bases from J, the junction contained 10 bases not matched to a gene. CDR3 length: 17 amino acids. As DNA, the CDR3 is TGCGCCAGCAGCTTGTCTCCGGGACAGGGGGCTCGAAAGACCCAGTACTTC. Protein: CASSLSPGQGARKTQYF.

A note on this clone: This sample also contains other DNA sequences that code for the same CDR3. This chain connects TRBV30 to TRBJ2-3, with 7 bases aligning to TRBD2. Germline CDR1 and CDR2: GTSNPN and SVGIG (reference sequence). The CDR3 has 14 residues. V shed 3 bases, J shed 1 base, and the junction held 4 bases outside the gene matches. The CDR3 sequence is CAWRGLAGTDTQYF. The DNA for the CDR3 is TGTGCCTGGAGGGGGCTAGCGGGCACAGATACGCAGTATTTT.

The V gene is TRBV5-1, the J gene TRBJ2-1, with D uncertain. The CDR3 runs to 15 residues. Trimming took off 0 bases at V and 3 bases at J, with 10 bases between the two ends. Per the germline V gene, CDR1 is SGHRS and CDR2 is YFSETQ. This CDR3 is CASSLVAESYNEQFF. As DNA, the CDR3 is TGCGCCAGCAGCTTGGTGGCGGAGAGCTACAATGAGCAGTTCTTC. The variable domain in full, completed from reference TRBV5-1 and TRBJ2-1, reads KAGVTQTPRYLIKTRGQQVTLSCSPISGHRSVSWYQQTPGQGLQFLFEYFSETQRNKGNFPGRFSGRQFSNSRSEMNVSTLELGDSALYLCASSLVAESYNEQFFGPGTRLTVL.